This T cell receptor (beta chain) was obtained from a study of shared clonotypes between healthy human individuals. Broader study findings: Against clonotypes common to all four donors, non-shared ones had lower generation probabilities.

Recent acute infections and vaccinations were absent in the healthy HIV-negative adult donors. Per the original data handling: In the immunoSEQ data, sequences were junction-only and lacked quality scores, so filtering differed. Profiling relied on immunoSEQ multiplex PCR, and the TCRdb table lists in-frame clones only, not all of them. V and J calls and clone size come straight from that table; D and trimming were deduced from the DNA. This table holds a few million clones, approximately 93% found once. About this clone: What it recognizes is unknown.

Between the trimmed V and J ends, which lost 9 bases and 5 bases, there was a span of 13 bases. CDR3 size: 12 residues. Germline CDR1 reads MDHEN; CDR2 reads SYDVKM. This TCR was sampled from a man aged 18-30 years in good health. Some clones in this sample may be carry-over from other donors' samples. The J gene is TRBJ2-5, the V gene TRBV28, with D tentatively TRBD2 (5 bases). The sample comprised naive CD4+ T cells from PBMCs. The subset was: CD45RA+ positively selected. The CDR3 nucleotides read TGTGCCAGTTCGGGCAGGAGGGAGACCCAGTACTTC. The encoded protein is CASSGRRETQYF.